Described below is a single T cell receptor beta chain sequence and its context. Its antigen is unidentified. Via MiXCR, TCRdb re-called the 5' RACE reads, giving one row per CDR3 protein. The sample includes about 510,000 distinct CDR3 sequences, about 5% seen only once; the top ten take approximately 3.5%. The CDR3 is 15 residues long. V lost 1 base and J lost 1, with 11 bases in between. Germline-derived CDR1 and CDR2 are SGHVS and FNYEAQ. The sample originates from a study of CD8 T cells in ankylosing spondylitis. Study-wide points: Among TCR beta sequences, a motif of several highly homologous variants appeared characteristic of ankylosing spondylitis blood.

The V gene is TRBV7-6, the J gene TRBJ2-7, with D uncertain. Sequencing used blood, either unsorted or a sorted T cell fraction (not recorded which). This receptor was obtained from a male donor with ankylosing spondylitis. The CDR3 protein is CASSLETGFSYEQYF. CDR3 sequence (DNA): TGTGCCAGCAGCTTAGAGACGGGCTTTTCCTACGAGCAGTACTTC.